The 28 T cell receptor beta chains given below trace back to one sample, sequenced in a study of T cell responses to AZD1222 COVID-19 vaccine. Assay: immunoSEQ multiplex PCR; the TCRdb copy retains only in-frame clones and omits some. Altogether approximately 140,000 clones are present, 85% to 95% being singletons, with the ten largest covering 0.91%. The specimen was peripheral blood, collected on day 0 of MenACWY control vaccination. The receptors were sampled from an adult in good health.

This chain uses TRBV5-1 with TRBJ2-2; D is uncertain. Germline V CDR1 and CDR2: SGHRS, YFSETQ. V lost 6 bases and J 1 base, leaving 10 bases between the germline ends. The CDR3 has 14 residues. CDR3 nucleotide sequence: TGCGCCAGCAACCAACTGGGGAACACCGGGGAGCTGTTTTTT. It translates to CASNQLGNTGELFF. The full variable domain, completed using reference TRBV5-1 and TRBJ2-2, is KAGVTQTPRYLIKTRGQQVTLSCSPISGHRSVSWYQQTPGQGLQFLFEYFSETQRNKGNFPGRFSGRQFSNSRSEMNVSTLELGDSALYLCASNQLGNTGELFFGEGSRLTVL.

The rearrangement links TRBV5-1 to TRBJ2-3, with TRBD1 identical over 9 bases. Germline lookup yields CDR1 SGHRS and CDR2 YFSETQ. V lost 4 bases, J lost 5 bases, and 8 bases stayed unmatched. The CDR3 is made up of 15 amino acids. CDR3 loop: CASSAGDREGDTQYF. The CDR3 region has the DNA TGCGCCAGCAGCGCGGGGGACAGGGAGGGAGATACGCAGTATTTT.

The chain employs TRBV5-1 and TRBJ2-1, with 7 nucleotides matching TRBD2. V gave up 5 bases and J gave up 0 bases; unmatched junction bases: 2. The CDR3 is 14 amino acids. Germline assignment: CDR1 SGHRS and CDR2 YFSETQ. Here the CDR3 reads CASSRDYSYNEQFF. CDR3 nucleotides: TGCGCCAGCAGTCGGGACTACTCCTACAATGAGCAGTTCTTC.

V usage is TRBV9 and J usage is TRBJ2-1; D not certain. Germline CDR1 is SGDLS and CDR2 is YYNGEE. V was shortened by 0 bases and J by 6 bases, with 13 bases between the two germline ends. This CDR3 has 15 amino acids. CDR3 protein: CASSVDGNSGNEQFF. The CDR3 DNA reads as TGTGCCAGCAGCGTAGATGGGAATAGTGGCAATGAGCAGTTCTTC.

This chain joins TRBV2 and TRBJ1-5; the D is unclear. The germline gives CDR1 SNHLY, CDR2 FYNNEI. This CDR3 comprises 16 residues. V was pared by 2 bases and J by 3 bases, with 14 bases between. CDR3 region: CASSESVPSPNQPQHF. The CDR3 nucleotides are TGTGCCAGCAGTGAATCGGTGCCATCCCCCAATCAGCCCCAGCATTTT.

This clone was observed a single time. The CDR3 DNA reads as TGTGCCAGCTCACCACCGTCCCAGGAACCCGGGGAGCTGTTTTTT. Its protein product is CASSPPSQEPGELFF. V is TRBV18 and J is TRBJ2-2; no definite D call. The ends were cut back, 0 bases at V and 6 bases at J, with 11 bases in the middle. The germline gives CDR1 KGHSH, CDR2 LQKENI. CDR3 length equals 15 residues.

This chain uses TRBV7-3 with TRBJ2-1; either TRBD1 or TRBD2 may supply D (5 bases each). This CDR3 contains 12 residues. Germline CDR1 SGHTA, CDR2 FQGTGA. V lost 6 bases and J lost 10, with 13 bases in between. Here the CDR3 reads CASSPGTGEQFF. The DNA of the CDR3 is TGTGCCAGCAGTCCGGGGACCGGAGAGCAGTTCTTC.

The chain combines TRBV15 with TRBJ2-2; a possible D gene is TRBD1 (6 bases). The V and J ends lost 4 bases and 0 bases respectively, with 9 bases between them. Germline V CDR1 and CDR2: LNHNV, YYDKDF (reference sequence). CDR3 length: 15 residues. DNA of the CDR3: TGTGCCACCAGCACGGACAGCACGAACACCGGGGAGCTGTTTTTT. It yields the protein CATSTDSTNTGELFF.

The chain recombines TRBV6-5 with TRBJ1-1; D gene uncertain. The germline gives CDR1 MNHEY, CDR2 SVGAGI. The germline V and J ends were trimmed by 6 bases and 3 bases, with 11 bases remaining between them. This CDR3 comprises 13 residues. The CDR3 loop reads CASRSLYDTEAFF. As DNA, the CDR3 is TGTGCCAGCAGATCGCTCTATGACACTGAAGCTTTCTTT.

This chain links TRBV5-5 with TRBJ1-6; unclear D gene. V gave up 1 base and J gave up 5 bases, with 7 bases separating them. This CDR3 has 14 residues. Germline CDR1 and CDR2: SGHKS and YYEKEE (reference sequence). In DNA, the CDR3 is TGTGCCAGCAGCTTGCGCGGTGATAATTCACCCCTCCACTTT. Its protein is CASSLRGDNSPLHF.

CDR3 sequence reads: CASSPKGVTGELFF. The CDR3 nucleotides are TGTGCCAGCAGCCCGAAGGGTGTCACCGGGGAGCTGTTTTTT. The rearrangement links TRBV11-1 to TRBJ2-2; no clear D. Trimming pared 5 bases from V and 4 bases from J, leaving 11 bases between. The CDR3 sequence is 14 residues long. Germline loops: CDR1 SGHAT, CDR2 FQDESV (reference sequence).

V and J are TRBV5-1 and TRBJ1-2; TRBD1 agrees at 10 bases. The V segment lost 3 bases and the J segment 3 bases; nucleotides outside the gene matches: 14. This CDR3 is 18 amino acids long. The germline V gene encodes CDR1 SGHRS and CDR2 YFSETQ. CDR3 coding DNA: TGCGCCAGCAGCTCCTTCGGGACAGGGGCGTCCAGGGACTATGGCTACACCTTC. This sequence encodes CASSSFGTGASRDYGYTF.

The V gene is TRBV5-1, the J gene TRBJ1-1; no clear D gene. The germline V gene encodes CDR1 SGHRS and CDR2 YFSETQ. V was pared by 0 bases and J by 0 bases, with 9 bases between. The CDR3 totals 15 residues. This CDR3 is CASSLEQRLNTEAFF. CDR3 bases: TGCGCCAGCAGCTTGGAGCAGAGATTGAACACTGAAGCTTTCTTT.

The CDR3 sequence is CASSLSRARRSSYNEQFF. In DNA form, the CDR3 reads TGTGCCAGCAGCTTAAGCAGGGCCCGGCGGAGCTCCTACAATGAGCAGTTCTTC. The chain links TRBV7-9 to TRBJ2-1, with a tentative D call TRBD1 (5 bases). The V end was cut by 2 bases, the J end by 0 bases, with 17 bases between. Per the germline V gene, CDR1 is SEHNR and CDR2 is FQNEAQ (reference sequence). This CDR3 spans 18 amino acids.

This clone was picked up one time. The CDR3: CASSFQSSDSLVTQYF. The CDR3 coding sequence is TGTGCCAGCAGTTTTCAATCTAGCGATTCTCTGGTTACGCAGTATTTT. The chain combines TRBV28 with TRBJ2-3; D possibly corresponds to TRBD2 (6 bases). V was pared by 3 bases and J by 8 bases, with 21 bases between. The V gene's germline CDR1 is MDHEN and CDR2 SYDVKM. The CDR3 has 16 residues.

The J gene is TRBJ2-5, the V gene TRBV6-5; 12 nucleotides align to TRBD1. Germline CDR1 is MNHEY and CDR2 is SVGAGI. This CDR3 is built from 15 residues. V trimming: 4 bases; J trimming: 5 bases; junction bases outside the gene matches: 5. CDR3 amino acids: CASSSPGQGAETQYF. The CDR3 coding sequence is TGTGCCAGCAGTTCCCCGGGACAGGGGGCGGAGACCCAGTACTTC.

The chain combines TRBV28 with TRBJ2-7, with TRBD1 matching 10 bases. Germline V gene sequence: CDR1 MDHEN, CDR2 SYDVKM. The CDR3 totals 17 residues. J gave up 3 bases and V 4 bases, and 12 bases lay outside the gene matches. CDR3 coding DNA: TGTGCCAGCAGTTCGGCGGGGAAGGGACAGGGGAGCTACGAGCAGTACTTC. Protein: CASSSAGKGQGSYEQYF.

This chain joins TRBV19 and TRBJ2-2; D gene ambiguous. Between the trimmed V and J ends, which lost 6 bases and 6 bases, there was a span of 11 bases. CDR3 length: 13 amino acids. Germline loops: CDR1 LNHDA, CDR2 SQIVND (reference sequence). The CDR3 DNA is TGTGCCAGTAGCCCCTCCGCCGCCGGGGAGCTGTTTTTT. Protein sequence: CASSPSAAGELFF. The whole variable domain, remainder taken from reference TRBV19 and TRBJ2-2, is DGGITQSPKYLFRKEGQNVTLSCEQNLNHDAMYWYRQDPGQGLRLIYYSQIVNDFQKGDIAEGYSVSREKKESFPLTVTSAQKNPTAFYLCASSPSAAGELFFGEGSRLTVL.

V is TRBV5-1 and J is TRBJ2-2; 8 bases are shared with TRBD2. CDR3 length equals 16 residues. Germline CDR1 and CDR2: SGHRS and YFSETQ. V lost 5 bases to trimming and J lost 0 bases; unmatched junction nucleotides: 6. CDR3 nucleotide sequence: TGCGCCAGCAGTAAGCGGGAGAATGCGAACACCGGGGAGCTGTTTTTT. This translates into CASSKRENANTGELFF.

The chain employs TRBV9 and TRBJ1-1, with unresolved D. The CDR3 length is 16 residues. Trimming pared 0 bases from V and 0 bases from J, leaving 12 bases between. CDR1 is SGDLS and CDR2 is YYNGEE in the germline V gene. Here the CDR3 reads CASSVVGTMMNTEAFF. The CDR3 DNA follows: TGTGCCAGCAGCGTAGTGGGAACTATGATGAACACTGAAGCTTTCTTT.

The chain employs TRBV5-4 and TRBJ2-5, with TRBD1 identical over 7 bases. Germline V gene data show CDR1 as SGHNT and CDR2 as YYREEE (reference sequence). V shed 2 bases, J shed 2 bases, and the junction held 12 bases outside the gene matches. The CDR3 extends over 17 amino acids. The chain's CDR3 is CASSFLRQGNSQETQYF. CDR3 DNA sequence: TGTGCCAGCAGCTTCCTACGACAGGGTAATTCTCAAGAGACCCAGTACTTC.

The V gene is TRBV27, the J gene TRBJ1-2, with 10 bases aligning to TRBD1. The germline V gene encodes CDR1 MNHEY and CDR2 SMNVEV (reference sequence). CDR3 length: 15 residues. V lost 5 bases and J lost 7; bases outside the gene matches: 10. The CDR3 DNA reads TGTGCCAGCAGTACTCGGGACAGGGGTTCTGGTGGCTACACCTTC. Residues: CASSTRDRGSGGYTF.

The gene calls are TRBV6-5 and TRBJ2-1, with 7 nucleotides matching TRBD2. Germline-derived CDR1 and CDR2 are MNHEY and SVGAGI. The CDR3 totals 13 residues. V trimming: 3 bases; J trimming: 7 bases; junction bases outside the gene matches: 3. This CDR3 is CASSYGGVNEQFF. As DNA, the CDR3 is TGTGCCAGCAGTTATGGGGGGGTTAATGAGCAGTTCTTC.

This chain links TRBV5-4 with TRBJ1-6, with 8 bases that match TRBD1. CDR1 and CDR2 from the germline V gene are SGHNT and YYREEE (reference sequence). The CDR3 is made up of 16 amino acids. V lost 2 bases to trimming and J lost 3 bases; unmatched junction nucleotides: 4. As DNA, the CDR3 is TGTGCCAGCAGCTTCGGACAGGGCAACTATAATTCACCCCTCCACTTT. Translation gives CASSFGQGNYNSPLHF.

This sequence joins TRBV7-8 and TRBJ2-7, with 7 bases matching TRBD2. Losses at the gene ends were 0 bases for V and 7 bases for J; bases not matched to a gene: 6. Germline V lookup: CDR1 SGHVS, CDR2 FQNEAQ. This CDR3 contains 14 residues. The CDR3 loop reads CASSLARTRREQYF. The DNA of the CDR3 is TGTGCCAGCAGCTTAGCGAGGACTAGAAGGGAGCAGTACTTC.

The CDR3 loop is CASSLRGGSLYEQYF. For the CDR3, the DNA is TGTGCCAGCAGCTTGCGGGGGGGGTCTCTCTACGAGCAGTACTTC. The V call is TRBV5-4, the J call TRBJ2-7; 8 bases line up with TRBD2. Germline CDR1 reads SGHNT; CDR2 reads YYREEE (reference sequence). The CDR3 totals 15 residues. The V gene end was trimmed by 1 base and the J gene end by 3 bases; junction bases not matched to a gene: 6.

J is TRBJ1-1 and V is TRBV29-1; D is unclear. This CDR3 has 13 amino acids. Germline loops: CDR1 SQVTM, CDR2 ANQGSEA. Trimming removed 4 bases at V and 0 bases at J, with 9 bases between. The CDR3 DNA follows: TGCAGCGTTGGATCACAGTTGAACACTGAAGCTTTCTTT. Translation gives CSVGSQLNTEAFF. Drawing the rest from reference TRBV29-1 and TRBJ1-1, the complete variable domain is SAVISQKPSRDICQRGTSLTIQCQVDSQVTMMFWYRQQPGQSLTLIATANQGSEATYESGFVIDKFPISRPNLTFSTLTVSNMSPEDSSIYLCSVGSQLNTEAFFGQGTRLTVV.

V gene TRBV6-2 or TRBV6-3 combines with J gene TRBJ1-2; 7 positions agree with TRBD1. The CDR3 has 14 amino acids. The V and J ends lost 6 bases and 7 bases, in that order; junction bases with no gene match: 11. Germline V gene lookup returns CDR1 MNHEY and CDR2 SVGEGT. CDR3 protein: CASSPDSRQGGYTF. CDR3 nucleotide sequence: TGTGCCAGCAGCCCAGACTCCCGACAGGGTGGCTACACCTTC.